Following are 9 T cell receptor beta chains from one sample sequenced in a study of tissue T cells after allogeneic stem cell transplantation. Data came from immunoSEQ multiplex PCR; TCRdb stores just in-frame clones and leaves some out. The sample includes 5,000 or so clones, 40% of them seen just once. Indicated time point: mouse harvest day 14 after allogeneic transplant. Mouse grafts combined 10^7 T-cell-depleted bone marrow cells with 10^6 splenic CD5+ T cells. Sequenced: gut tissue. Receptors originate from a female BALB/c mouse given C57BL/6 T cells with graft-versus-host disease after an allogeneic hematopoietic cell transplant.

This clone has a handful of counts. Gene names are mouse gene names. The CDR3 extends 1 residue past the end of the read, so its final part is completed from the germline J gene. The rearrangement joins TRBV15 to TRBJ2-4; 7 bases are a match to TRBD1. The CDR3 loop spans 14 amino acids. Germline V gives CDR1 SGHND, CDR2 FRSKSL. V lost 4 bases and J lost 0; bases outside the gene matches: 1. CDR3 in amino acids: CASSSGGSQNTLYF. The covered CDR3 bases are TGTGCCAGCAGTTCAGGGGGAAGTCAAAACACCTTGTAC.

Note on this clone: The gene symbols are mouse symbols. The CDR3 goes on 1 residue after the read ends, and that part is filled in from the germline J gene. The V and J genes are TRBV26 and TRBJ2-2, with TRBD1 as a possible D gene (5 bases). Germline loops: CDR1 KGHPV, CDR2 FQNQEV (reference sequence). This CDR3 comprises 14 residues. V dropped 3 bases and J dropped 7 bases, with 12 bases sitting between them. CDR3 DNA (partial): TGTGCCAGCAGTCTTGAGGGGAGAGGCGGGCAGCTCTAC. It translates to CASSLEGRGGQLY. The whole CDR3 sequence is CASSLEGRGGQLYF.

Relative to its sample, this clone is medium-sized (0.01 to 0.1%). Gene names refer to mouse genes. The sequenced fragment ends 1 residue before the CDR3 boundary, so the rest is inferred from the germline J gene. The gene calls are TRBV13-2 and TRBJ1-4, with TRBD1 identical over 7 bases. Per the germline V gene, CDR1 is NNHNN and CDR2 is SYGAGS (reference sequence). The CDR3 runs to 13 residues. V lost 5 bases and J lost 4; bases outside the gene matches: 2. The sequenced part of the CDR3 DNA is TGTGCCAGCGGGACAGGGCTCAACGAAAGATTATTT. As protein: CASGTGLNERLF. The entire CDR3 is CASGTGLNERLFF.

Of note for this clone: Here the gene names and germline are mouse. The CDR3 is cut off 1 residue early in the read; its end comes from the germline J gene. This same CDR3 is encoded by further DNA sequences in the sample. V gene TRBV26 combines with J gene TRBJ1-3; no firm D call. Germline V gene data show CDR1 as KGHPV and CDR2 as FQNQEV (reference sequence). The CDR3 runs 14 residues. Trimming cost V 2 bases and J 0 bases, with 5 bases left between them. CDR3 bases read: TGTGCCAGCAGTCTGCCAAATTCTGGAAATACGCTCTAT. Amino acid sequence: CASSLPNSGNTLY. The whole CDR3 protein reads CASSLPNSGNTLYF.

This clone is judged medium-sized (0.01 to 0.1%). Gene names denote mouse genes. The read falls 1 residue short of the CDR3 end, and the missing part is taken from the germline J gene. This chain connects TRBV26 to TRBJ2-7; D unresolved. This CDR3 is built from 14 residues. The ends were cut back, 1 base at V and 1 base at J, with 8 bases in the middle. Germline assignment: CDR1 KGHPV and CDR2 FQNQEV (reference sequence). CDR3 DNA (partial): TGTGCCAGCAGTCTGTTGGGAGGATCCTATGAACAGTAC. Translated: CASSLLGGSYEQY. The full-length CDR3 reads as CASSLLGGSYEQYF.

With respect to this clone: The germline and genes are mouse ones. The read terminates 1 residue ahead of where the CDR3 ends, so the germline J gene completes it. The V call is TRBV12-1, the J call TRBJ1-4, with D unresolved. There are 13 residues in the CDR3. Germline V lookup: CDR1 SGHSN, CDR2 HYEKVE. The V end lost 3 bases, the J end lost 0 bases, and 4 bases lay between the germline ends. The CDR3 DNA, read in part, is TGTGCCAGCTCTACAGTTTCCAACGAAAGATTATTT. Residues: CASSTVSNERLF. The full CDR3 sequence reads CASSTVSNERLFF.

In the case of this clone: Here the gene names and germline are mouse. This CDR3 is CASNRQGMDDTLYF. The sequenced CDR3 bases are TGTGCCAGCAATCGACAGGGGATGGACGACACCTTGTAC. This chain connects TRBV13-1 to TRBJ2-4; 8 nucleotides agree with TRBD1. The CDR3 goes on 1 residue after the read ends, and that part is filled in from the germline J gene. In germline, CDR1 is NSHNY, CDR2 SYGAGN. The CDR3 sequence is 14 residues long. The V segment lost 6 bases and the J segment 7 bases; nucleotides outside the gene matches: 10.

This clone occurred a few times. Here the gene names and germline are mouse. The CDR3 end falls 1 residue outside the read, so it is completed with the germline J gene. This chain joins TRBV19 and TRBJ1-2; the D gene is possibly TRBD1 (6 bases). Germline V gives CDR1 FNHDT, CDR2 SITEND (reference sequence). Between the trimmed V and J ends, which lost 0 bases and 0 bases, there was a span of 6 bases. The CDR3 has 14 amino acids. The DNA read from the CDR3 is TGTGCCAGCAGTATAGGGGGGCCAAACTCCGACTACACC. The encoded protein is CASSIGGPNSDYT. The whole CDR3 region reads CASSIGGPNSDYTF.

About this clone: Any gene name here is a mouse gene name. Read data end 1 residue before the CDR3 end; the end is taken from the germline J gene. The chain uses TRBV1 and TRBJ1-3, with 7 positions matching TRBD1. The CDR3 has 15 amino acids. With 3 bases clipped from V and 2 bases from J, the junction kept 4 bases outside the gene matches. CDR1 and CDR2 from the germline V gene are NSQYPW and LRSPGD (reference sequence). The covered CDR3 bases are TGCACCTGCAGTGCCTCGGGACAGACTGGAAATACGCTCTAT. The encoded protein is CTCSASGQTGNTLY. The whole CDR3 protein is CTCSASGQTGNTLYF.